This passage covers 17 T cell receptor beta chains from one sample sequenced in a study of blood T cell repertoires in COVID-19. Libraries were prepared by immunoSEQ multiplex PCR; TCRdb keeps only in-frame clonotypes and omits some of them. The sample has under 500,000 clones, approximately 90% seen once. Specimen: peripheral blood. These receptors were obtained from a young woman with acute or convalescent COVID-19.

The chain has TRBV6-5 and TRBJ2-7, with TRBD1 identical over 8 bases. J lost 6 bases, V lost 7 bases, and 5 bases had no gene match. This CDR3 comprises 12 residues. CDR1 is MNHEY and CDR2 is SVGAGI in the germline V gene. The CDR3 is CASTRGLVEQYF. The CDR3 region has the DNA TGTGCCAGCACCAGGGGGCTTGTCGAGCAGTACTTC.

The chain links TRBV2 to TRBJ1-5; 7 positions agree with TRBD1. This CDR3 is 17 amino acids long. The trim removed 4 bases at V and 1 base at J, leaving 10 bases unmatched. Germline CDR1 reads SNHLY; CDR2 reads FYNNEI. CDR3 coding DNA: TGTGCCAGCAGTGCAAAGGGGGCGCGGGGAAGCAATCAGCCCCAGCATTTT. Its translation: CASSAKGARGSNQPQHF.

CDR3 residues: CASSRGQGINIQYF. CDR3 nucleotides: TGTGCCAGCAGCCGGGGACAGGGGATAAACATTCAGTACTTC. The chain carries TRBV6-5 and TRBJ2-4; 10 nucleotides match TRBD1. J lost 6 bases, V lost 6 bases, and 5 bases had no gene match. Germline loops: CDR1 MNHEY, CDR2 SVGAGI. The CDR3 has 14 residues.

The chain couples TRBV29-1 to TRBJ2-1, with D possibly matching TRBD2 (6 bases). This CDR3 has 14 residues. Germline V gives CDR1 SQVTM, CDR2 ANQGSEA. Between the trimmed V and J ends, which lost 7 bases and 0 bases, there was a span of 13 bases. CDR3 amino acids: CSAEGGSSYNEQFF. The CDR3 nucleotides read TGCAGCGCCGAAGGAGGGAGCTCCTACAATGAGCAGTTCTTC.

V usage is TRBV7-9 and J usage is TRBJ2-6, with 8 nucleotides matching TRBD1. CDR1 SEHNR and CDR2 FQNEAQ come from the germline V gene (reference sequence). After removal of 4 bases from V and 1 base from J, the junction contained 9 bases not matched to a gene. This CDR3 region has 18 residues. The CDR3 loop is CASSSTQGVGSGANVLTF. DNA for the CDR3: TGTGCCAGCAGCTCTACACAGGGGGTCGGGTCTGGGGCCAACGTCCTGACTTTC.

The sample holds one count of this clone. V usage is TRBV20-1 and J usage is TRBJ2-3; the D gene is possibly TRBD2 (5 bases). Germline lookup yields CDR1 DFQATT and CDR2 SNEGSKA (reference sequence). CDR3 length equals 14 residues. Trimming pared 3 bases from V and 4 bases from J, leaving 14 bases between. The CDR3 region has the DNA TGCAGTGCTAGTAGGCTACGGGGTCCAGATACGCAGTATTTT. Its translation: CSASRLRGPDTQYF.

This chain uses TRBV24-1 with TRBJ2-1; possibly TRBD1 for D (5 bases). V shed 5 bases and J shed 8 bases, with 15 bases lying between them. Germline assignment: CDR1 KGHDR and CDR2 SFDVKD. CDR3 length: 14 residues. The CDR3 reads CATSGAGKGDEQFF. The DNA for the CDR3 is TGTGCCACCAGTGGGGCAGGGAAAGGGGATGAGCAGTTCTTC.

The chain recombines TRBV6-1 with TRBJ1-6; 7 bases line up with TRBD1. V dropped 2 bases and J dropped 4; count of bases not matched to a gene: 8. The germline V gene encodes CDR1 MNHNS and CDR2 SASEGT. The CDR3 length is 17 residues. The CDR3: CASSELRGGAYNSPLHF. For the CDR3, the DNA is TGTGCCAGCAGTGAACTTAGAGGGGGCGCGTATAATTCACCCCTCCACTTT.

This clone turned up a few times. J is TRBJ1-2 and V is TRBV4-2, with TRBD1 as a possible D gene (5 bases). Germline V lookup: CDR1 LGHNA, CDR2 YNFKEQ. Trimming left V 0 bases short and J 1 base short, with 6 bases between. The CDR3 spans 14 residues. The CDR3: CASSQEQGNYGYTF. The CDR3 DNA is TGTGCCAGCAGCCAAGAGCAGGGTAACTATGGCTACACCTTC.

Comment on this clone: One end of the junction does not line up with germline, which may come from a read error. This sequence joins TRBV9 and TRBJ2-2, with D unclear. The CDR3 runs to 13 residues. Germline assignment: CDR1 SGDLS and CDR2 YYNGEE. The CDR3 loop reads CASSVVNSGELFF. As DNA, the CDR3 is TGTGCCAGCAGCGTAGTTAACAGCGGGGAGCTGTTTTTT.

The gene calls are TRBV4-1 and TRBJ1-2; 9 bases map to TRBD1. Germline-derived CDR1 and CDR2 are MGHRA and YSYEKL. The length of the CDR3 is 15 residues. J gave up 7 bases and V 4 bases, and 10 bases lay outside the gene matches. The chain's CDR3 is CASSPTGTGRFGYTF. The CDR3, as DNA: TGCGCCAGCAGCCCAACCGGGACAGGGCGGTTTGGCTACACCTTC.

This chain uses TRBV18 with TRBJ2-6; possibly TRBD1 for D (6 bases). V dropped 3 bases and J dropped 0 bases, with 18 bases sitting between them. This CDR3 has 19 residues. Germline CDR1 reads KGHSH; CDR2 reads LQKENI. CDR3 sequence (DNA): TGTGCCAGCTCACCTAATACAGGGACCCTATTCTCTGGGGCCAACGTCCTGACTTTC. Its translation: CASSPNTGTLFSGANVLTF.

There are a few counts of this clone. The chain recombines TRBV4-1 with TRBJ1-2, with D perhaps matching TRBD1 (5 bases). The germline V gene encodes CDR1 MGHRA and CDR2 YSYEKL. Trimming left V 2 bases short and J 12 bases short, with 25 bases between. There are 16 residues in the CDR3. Here the CDR3 reads CASSQLQNFDSPADTF. The CDR3 nucleotides read TGCGCCAGCAGCCAACTCCAGAATTTCGACAGCCCGGCTGACACCTTC.

J is TRBJ2-1 and V is TRBV19; D perhaps matches TRBD1 (5 bases). The CDR3 sequence is 13 residues long. CDR1 and CDR2 from the germline V gene are LNHDA and SQIVND (reference sequence). V gave up 3 bases and J gave up 9 bases, with 12 bases separating them. The CDR3 coding sequence is TGTGCCAGTAGTATCCAGGGTTTGGGTGAGCAGTTCTTC. Translated: CASSIQGLGEQFF.

The chain carries TRBV19 and TRBJ1-2, with no clear D. V was shortened by 4 bases and J by 8 bases, with 20 bases between the two germline ends. Germline V gives CDR1 LNHDA, CDR2 SQIVND (reference sequence). The CDR3 has 15 residues. For the CDR3, the DNA is TGTGCCAGTAGTACTCAAACCGGGATCCCAAAAGGCTACACCTTC. As protein: CASSTQTGIPKGYTF.

The chain recombines TRBV2 with TRBJ1-1; no reliable D call. The CDR3 extends over 11 amino acids. From germline, CDR1 is SNHLY and CDR2 FYNNEI. Trimming pared 8 bases from V and 1 base from J, leaving 5 bases between. This CDR3 is CASLRNTEAFF. CDR3 coding DNA: TGTGCCAGCCTAAGGAACACTGAAGCTTTCTTT.

The genes are TRBV9 and TRBJ1-1, with 10 nucleotides matching TRBD1. V trimming: 3 bases; J trimming: 7 bases; junction bases outside the gene matches: 9. Germline loops: CDR1 SGDLS, CDR2 YYNGEE. CDR3 length equals 15 residues. The CDR3 here is CASSEWTGGTGEAFF. The CDR3, as DNA: TGTGCCAGCAGCGAATGGACAGGGGGAACAGGTGAAGCTTTCTTT.